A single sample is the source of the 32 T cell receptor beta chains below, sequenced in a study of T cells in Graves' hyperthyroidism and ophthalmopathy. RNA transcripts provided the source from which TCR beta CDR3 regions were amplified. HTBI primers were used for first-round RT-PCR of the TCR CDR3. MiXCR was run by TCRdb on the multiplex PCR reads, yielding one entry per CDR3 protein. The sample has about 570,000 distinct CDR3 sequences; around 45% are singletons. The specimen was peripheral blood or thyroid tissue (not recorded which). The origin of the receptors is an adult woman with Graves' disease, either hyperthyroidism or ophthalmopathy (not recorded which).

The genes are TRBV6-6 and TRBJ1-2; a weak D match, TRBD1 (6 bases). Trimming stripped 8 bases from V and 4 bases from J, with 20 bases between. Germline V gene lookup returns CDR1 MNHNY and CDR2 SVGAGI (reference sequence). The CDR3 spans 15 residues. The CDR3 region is CASEAGAFVGYGYTF. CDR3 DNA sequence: TGTGCCAGCGAGGCAGGGGCTTTCGTTGGCTATGGCTACACCTTC.

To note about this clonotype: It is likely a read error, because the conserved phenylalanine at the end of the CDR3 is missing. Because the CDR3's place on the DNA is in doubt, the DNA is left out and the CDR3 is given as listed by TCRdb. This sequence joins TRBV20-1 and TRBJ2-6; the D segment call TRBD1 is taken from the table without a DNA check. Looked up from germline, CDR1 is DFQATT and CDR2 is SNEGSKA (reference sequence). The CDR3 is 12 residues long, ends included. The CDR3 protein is CSARDRGTGGDV.

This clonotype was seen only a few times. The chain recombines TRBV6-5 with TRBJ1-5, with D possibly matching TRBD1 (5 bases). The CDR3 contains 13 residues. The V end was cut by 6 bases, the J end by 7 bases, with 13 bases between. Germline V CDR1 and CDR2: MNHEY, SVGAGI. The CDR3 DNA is TGTGCCAGCAGCCACCTCGAGGGGCAGCCCCAGCATTTT. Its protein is CASSHLEGQPQHF.

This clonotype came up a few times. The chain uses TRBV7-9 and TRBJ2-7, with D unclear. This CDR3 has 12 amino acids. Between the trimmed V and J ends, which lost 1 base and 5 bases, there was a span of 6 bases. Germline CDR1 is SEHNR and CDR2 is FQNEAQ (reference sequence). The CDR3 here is CASSLGSDEQYF. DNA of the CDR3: TGTGCCAGCAGCTTAGGTAGTGACGAGCAGTACTTC.

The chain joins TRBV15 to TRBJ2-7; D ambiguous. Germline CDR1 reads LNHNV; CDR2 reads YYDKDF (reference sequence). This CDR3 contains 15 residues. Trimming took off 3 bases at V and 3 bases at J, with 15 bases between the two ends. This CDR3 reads CATSRGMGSGYEQYF. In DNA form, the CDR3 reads TGTGCCACCAGCAGGGGCATGGGATCGGGCTACGAGCAGTACTTC.

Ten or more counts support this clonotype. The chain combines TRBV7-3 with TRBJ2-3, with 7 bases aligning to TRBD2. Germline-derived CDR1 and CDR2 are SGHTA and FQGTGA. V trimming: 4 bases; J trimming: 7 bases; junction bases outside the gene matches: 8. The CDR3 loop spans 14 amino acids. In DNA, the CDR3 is TGTGCCAGCAGCTCCCCCCGACTAGCCAATACGCAGTATTTT. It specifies CASSSPRLANTQYF.

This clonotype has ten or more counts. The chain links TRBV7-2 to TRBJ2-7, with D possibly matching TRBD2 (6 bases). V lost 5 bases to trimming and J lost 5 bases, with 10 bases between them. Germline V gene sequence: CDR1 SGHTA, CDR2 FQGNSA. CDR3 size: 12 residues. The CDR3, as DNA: TGTGCCAGCAGCCGCCCGGGGGACGAGCAGTACTTC. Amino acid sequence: CASSRPGDEQYF. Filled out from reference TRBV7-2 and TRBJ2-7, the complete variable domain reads GAGVSQSPSNKVTEKGKDVELRCDPISGHTALYWYRQSLGQGLEFLIYFQGNSAPDKSGLPSDRFSAERTGGSVSTLTIQRTQQEDSAVYLCASSRPGDEQYFGPGTRLTVT.

CDR3 coding DNA: TGTGCCAGCAGCGCCCCGGACAGGGAAGCTTCACCCCTCCACTTT. As protein: CASSAPDREASPLHF. The chain joins TRBV13 to TRBJ1-6, with 8 positions matching TRBD1. Germline V gene data show CDR1 as PRHDT and CDR2 as FYEKMQ (reference sequence). The V gene end was trimmed by 5 bases and the J gene end by 9 bases; junction bases not matched to a gene: 9. The CDR3 length is 15 residues.

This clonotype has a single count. The CDR3: CASSSIRQNTGELFF. Written as DNA, the CDR3 is TGTGCCAGCAGCTCAATCCGACAGAACACCGGGGAGCTGTTTTTT. The chain couples TRBV7-9 to TRBJ2-2; D unresolved. The CDR3 runs 15 residues. V lost 4 bases to trimming and J lost 1 base, with 10 bases between them. Per the germline V gene, CDR1 is SEHNR and CDR2 is FQNEAQ (reference sequence).

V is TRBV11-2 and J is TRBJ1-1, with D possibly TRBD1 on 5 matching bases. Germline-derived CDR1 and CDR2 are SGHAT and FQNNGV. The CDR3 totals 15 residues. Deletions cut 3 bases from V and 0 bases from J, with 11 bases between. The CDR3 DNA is TGTGCCAGCAGCTTGACGGGACGGATGAACACTGAAGCTTTCTTT. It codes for CASSLTGRMNTEAFF. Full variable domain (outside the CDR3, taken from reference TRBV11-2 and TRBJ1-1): EAGVAQSPRYKIIEKRQSVAFWCNPISGHATLYWYQQILGQGPKLLIQFQNNGVVDDSQLPKDRFSAERLKGVDSTLKIQPAKLEDSAVYLCASSLTGRMNTEAFFGQGTRLTVV.

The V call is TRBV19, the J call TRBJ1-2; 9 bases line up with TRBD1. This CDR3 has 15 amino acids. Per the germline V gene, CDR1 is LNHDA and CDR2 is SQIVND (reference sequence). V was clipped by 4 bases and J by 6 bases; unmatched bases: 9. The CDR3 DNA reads TGTGCCAGTAGTACTTACACAGGGGGCGCAGATGGCTACACCTTC. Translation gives CASSTYTGGADGYTF.

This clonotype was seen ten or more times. CDR3 residues: CASSPFWGSKVTQYF. The DNA of the CDR3 is TGTGCCAGCAGCCCCTTTTGGGGTAGTAAGGTGACCCAGTACTTC. The V call is TRBV7-9, the J call TRBJ2-5; D unclear. The germline V gene has CDR1 SEHNR and CDR2 FQNEAQ (reference sequence). Trimming shortened V by 5 bases and J by 7 bases, and 20 bases separated the two germline ends. The CDR3 sequence is 15 residues long.

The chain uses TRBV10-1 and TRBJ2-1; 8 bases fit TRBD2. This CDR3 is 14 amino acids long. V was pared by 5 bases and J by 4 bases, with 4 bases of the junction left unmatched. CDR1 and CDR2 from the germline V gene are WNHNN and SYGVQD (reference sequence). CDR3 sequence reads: CASSSGRGYNEQFF. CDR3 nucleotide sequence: TGCGCCAGCAGTAGCGGGAGAGGGTACAATGAGCAGTTCTTC.

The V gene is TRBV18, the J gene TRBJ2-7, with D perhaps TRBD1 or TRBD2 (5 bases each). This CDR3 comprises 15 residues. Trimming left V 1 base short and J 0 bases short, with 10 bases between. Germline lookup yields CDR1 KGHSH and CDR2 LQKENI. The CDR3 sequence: CASSPREGSSYEQYF. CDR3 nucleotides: TGTGCCAGCTCACCACGAGAGGGGAGCTCCTACGAGCAGTACTTC.

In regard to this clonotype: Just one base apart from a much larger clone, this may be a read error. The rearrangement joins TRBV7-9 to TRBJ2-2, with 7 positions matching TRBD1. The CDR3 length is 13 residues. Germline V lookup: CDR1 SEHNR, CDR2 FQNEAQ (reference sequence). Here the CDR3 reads CVSRTGANGELFF. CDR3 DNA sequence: TGTGTCAGCAGGACAGGAGCAAACGGGGAGCTGTTTTTT.

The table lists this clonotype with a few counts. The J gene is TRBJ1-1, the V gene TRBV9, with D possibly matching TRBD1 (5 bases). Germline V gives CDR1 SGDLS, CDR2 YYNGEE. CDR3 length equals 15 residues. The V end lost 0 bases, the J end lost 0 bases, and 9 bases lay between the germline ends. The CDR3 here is CASSVESDMNTEAFF. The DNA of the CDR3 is TGTGCCAGCAGCGTAGAATCGGACATGAACACTGAAGCTTTCTTT.

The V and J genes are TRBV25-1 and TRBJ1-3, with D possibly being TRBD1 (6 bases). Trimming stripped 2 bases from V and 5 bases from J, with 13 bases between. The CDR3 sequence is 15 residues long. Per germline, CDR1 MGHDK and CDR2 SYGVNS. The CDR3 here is CASSEGVGGRNTIYF. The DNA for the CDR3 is TGTGCCAGCAGTGAAGGGGTAGGGGGTAGAAACACCATATATTTT. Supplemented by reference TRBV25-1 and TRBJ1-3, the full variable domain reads EADIYQTPRYLVIGTGKKITLECSQTMGHDKMYWYQQDPGMELHLIHYSYGVNSTEKGDLSSESTVSRIRTEHFPLTLESARPSHTSQYLCASSEGVGGRNTIYFGEGSWLTVV.

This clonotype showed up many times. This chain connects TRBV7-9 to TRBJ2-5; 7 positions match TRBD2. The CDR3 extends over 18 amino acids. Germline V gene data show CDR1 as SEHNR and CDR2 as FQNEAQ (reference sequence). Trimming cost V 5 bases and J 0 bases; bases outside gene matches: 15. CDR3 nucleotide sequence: TGTGCCAGCAGCCGAGGGAGGGGAAGGGGCCCGTACCAAGAGACCCAGTACTTC. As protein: CASSRGRGRGPYQETQYF.

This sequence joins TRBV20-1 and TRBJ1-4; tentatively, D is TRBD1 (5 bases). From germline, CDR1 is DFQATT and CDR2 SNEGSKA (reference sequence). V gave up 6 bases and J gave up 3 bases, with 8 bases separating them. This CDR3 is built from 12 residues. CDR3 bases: TGCAGTGCGGGGGAGGCTAATGAAAAACTGTTTTTT. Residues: CSAGEANEKLFF.

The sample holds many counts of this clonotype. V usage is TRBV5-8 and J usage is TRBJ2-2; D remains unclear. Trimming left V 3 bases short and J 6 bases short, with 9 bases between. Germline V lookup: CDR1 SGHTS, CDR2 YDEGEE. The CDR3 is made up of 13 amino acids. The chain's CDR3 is CASSSDWAGELFF. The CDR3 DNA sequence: TGTGCCAGCAGCTCTGATTGGGCCGGGGAGCTGTTTTTT. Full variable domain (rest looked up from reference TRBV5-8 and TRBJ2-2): EAGVTQSPTHLIKTRGQQATLRCSPISGHTSVYWYQQALGLGLQFLLWYDEGEERNRGNFPPRFSGRQFPNYSSELNVNALELEDSALYLCASSSDWAGELFFGEGSRLTVL.

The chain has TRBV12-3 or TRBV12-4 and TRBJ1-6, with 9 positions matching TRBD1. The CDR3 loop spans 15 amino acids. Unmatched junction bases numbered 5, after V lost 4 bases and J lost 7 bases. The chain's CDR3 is CASSSTGTGNSPLHF. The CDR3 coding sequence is TGTGCCAGCAGTTCCACCGGGACAGGGAATTCACCCCTCCACTTT.

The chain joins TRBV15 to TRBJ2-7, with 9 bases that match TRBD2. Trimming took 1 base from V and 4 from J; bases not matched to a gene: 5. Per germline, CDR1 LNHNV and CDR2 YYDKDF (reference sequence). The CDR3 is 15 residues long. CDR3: CATSRGLAGHYEQYF. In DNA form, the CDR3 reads TGTGCCACCAGCAGAGGGCTAGCGGGGCATTACGAGCAGTACTTC.

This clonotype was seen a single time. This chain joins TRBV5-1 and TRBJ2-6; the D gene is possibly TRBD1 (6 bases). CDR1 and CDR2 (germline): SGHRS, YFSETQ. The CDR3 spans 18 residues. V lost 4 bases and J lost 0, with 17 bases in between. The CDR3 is CASSRTTGAISGANVLTF. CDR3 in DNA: TGCGCCAGCAGCAGAACGACAGGTGCTATCTCTGGGGCCAACGTCCTGACTTTC.

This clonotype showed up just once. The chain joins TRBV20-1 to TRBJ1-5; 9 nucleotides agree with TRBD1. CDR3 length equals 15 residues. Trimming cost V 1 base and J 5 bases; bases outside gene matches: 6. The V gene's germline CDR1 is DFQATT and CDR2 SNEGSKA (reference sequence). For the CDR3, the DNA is TGCAGTGCTAGAGGAGGACAGGGGATCGATCAGCCCCAGCATTTT. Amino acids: CSARGGQGIDQPQHF.

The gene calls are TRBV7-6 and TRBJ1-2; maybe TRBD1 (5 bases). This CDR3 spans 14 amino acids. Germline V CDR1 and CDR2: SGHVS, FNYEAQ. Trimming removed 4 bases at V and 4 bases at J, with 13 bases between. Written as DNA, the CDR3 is TGTGCCAGCAGCTCCCCAGACAGCGTCTATGGCTACACCTTC. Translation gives CASSSPDSVYGYTF.

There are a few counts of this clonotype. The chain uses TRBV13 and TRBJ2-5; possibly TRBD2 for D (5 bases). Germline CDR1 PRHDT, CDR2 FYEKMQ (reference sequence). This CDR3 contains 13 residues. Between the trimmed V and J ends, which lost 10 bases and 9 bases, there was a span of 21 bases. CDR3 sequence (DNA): TGTGCCATCAGTGAGGGCAGCAATCAGCCCCAGTACTTC. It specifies CAISEGSNQPQYF. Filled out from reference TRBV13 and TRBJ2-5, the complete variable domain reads AAGVIQSPRHLIKEKRETATLKCYPIPRHDTVYWYQQGPGQDPQFLISFYEKMQSDKGSIPDRFSAQQFSDYHSELNMSSLELGDSALYFCAISEGSNQPQYFGPGTRLLVL.

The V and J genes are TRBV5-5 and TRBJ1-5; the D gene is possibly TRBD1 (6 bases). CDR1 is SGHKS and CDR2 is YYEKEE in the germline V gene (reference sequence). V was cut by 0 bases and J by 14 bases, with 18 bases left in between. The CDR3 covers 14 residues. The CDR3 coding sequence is TGTGCCAGCAGCTTGGAGGGCAGGGGTAGCTACGAGCATTTT. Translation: CASSLEGRGSYEHF.

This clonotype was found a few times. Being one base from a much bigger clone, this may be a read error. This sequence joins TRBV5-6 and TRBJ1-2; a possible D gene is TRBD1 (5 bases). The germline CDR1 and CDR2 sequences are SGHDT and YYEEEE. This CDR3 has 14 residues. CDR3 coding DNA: TGTGCCAGCAGCGCAATGACAGTTAACTATGGCCACACCTTC. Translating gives CASSAMTVNYGHTF. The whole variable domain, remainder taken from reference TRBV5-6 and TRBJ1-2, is DAGVTQSPTHLIKTRGQQVTLRCSPKSGHDTVSWYQQALGQGPQFIFQYYEEEERQRGNFPDRFSGHQFPNYSSELNVNALLLGDSALYLCASSAMTVNYGHTFGSGTRLTVV.

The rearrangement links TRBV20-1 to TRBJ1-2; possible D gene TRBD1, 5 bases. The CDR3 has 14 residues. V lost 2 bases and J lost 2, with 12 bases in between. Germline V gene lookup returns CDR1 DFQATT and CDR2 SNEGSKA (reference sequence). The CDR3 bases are TGCAGTGCTAGACCCGGACACCAGAACTATGGCTACACCTTC. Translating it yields CSARPGHQNYGYTF.

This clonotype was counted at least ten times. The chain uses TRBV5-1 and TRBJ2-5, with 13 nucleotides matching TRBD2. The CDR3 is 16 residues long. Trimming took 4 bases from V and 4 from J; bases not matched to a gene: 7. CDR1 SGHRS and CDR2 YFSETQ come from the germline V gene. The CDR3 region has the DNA TGCGCCAGCAGCGTTACTAGCGGGAGGGCCCGAGAGACCCAGTACTTC. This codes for CASSVTSGRARETQYF.

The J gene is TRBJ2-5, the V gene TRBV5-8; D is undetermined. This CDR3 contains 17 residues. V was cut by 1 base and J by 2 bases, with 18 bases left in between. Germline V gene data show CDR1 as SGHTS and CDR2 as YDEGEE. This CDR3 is CASSLIIGHPQQETQYF. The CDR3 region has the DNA TGTGCCAGCAGCTTGATAATAGGGCACCCCCAACAAGAGACCCAGTACTTC.

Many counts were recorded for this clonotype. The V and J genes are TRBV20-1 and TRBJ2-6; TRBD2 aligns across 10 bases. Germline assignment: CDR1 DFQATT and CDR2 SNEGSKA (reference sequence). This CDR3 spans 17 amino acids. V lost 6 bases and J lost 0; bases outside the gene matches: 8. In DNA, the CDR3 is TGCAGTGCCCCCCTAGCGGGAGCCCTCTCTGGGGCCAACGTCCTGACTTTC. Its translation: CSAPLAGALSGANVLTF.